This T cell receptor (beta chain) was captured by sequencing in a study of immune heterogeneity within non-small cell lung tumors. Study outcomes and limitations: For local T-cell clonality, the correlation with local tumor mutational burden was moderate but significant (R roughly 0.34).

TCR beta CDR3 was amplified by multiplex PCR, first round about 10 cycles, 32 V and 13 J primers. TCRdb independently ran MiXCR on the multiplex PCR reads; one entry per CDR3 protein. Of roughly 10,000 distinct CDR3 sequences listed, around a sixth are singletons. The authors used 600 ng of bulk tumor genomic DNA per sample as template. Surgery yielded several widely spaced biopsies per primary tumor. Patients with untreated, newly diagnosed non-small cell lung cancer underwent curative surgery. This clonotype was counted at least ten times. Its antigen is unknown. The CDR3 loop spans 19 amino acids. In germline, CDR1 is SGDLS, CDR2 YYNGEE. V shed 1 base and J shed 7 bases, with 27 bases lying between them.

This chain joins TRBV9 and TRBJ2-1; D might be TRBD2 (6 bases). This TCR derives from a man aged 40-49 years with non-small cell lung cancer. The material sequenced was lung tumor tissue. The CDR3 protein is CASSVIVPGDSLSTNEQFF. CDR3 nucleotides: TGTGCCAGCAGCGTAATAGTGCCGGGAGACTCCCTATCTACAAATGAGCAGTTCTTC.